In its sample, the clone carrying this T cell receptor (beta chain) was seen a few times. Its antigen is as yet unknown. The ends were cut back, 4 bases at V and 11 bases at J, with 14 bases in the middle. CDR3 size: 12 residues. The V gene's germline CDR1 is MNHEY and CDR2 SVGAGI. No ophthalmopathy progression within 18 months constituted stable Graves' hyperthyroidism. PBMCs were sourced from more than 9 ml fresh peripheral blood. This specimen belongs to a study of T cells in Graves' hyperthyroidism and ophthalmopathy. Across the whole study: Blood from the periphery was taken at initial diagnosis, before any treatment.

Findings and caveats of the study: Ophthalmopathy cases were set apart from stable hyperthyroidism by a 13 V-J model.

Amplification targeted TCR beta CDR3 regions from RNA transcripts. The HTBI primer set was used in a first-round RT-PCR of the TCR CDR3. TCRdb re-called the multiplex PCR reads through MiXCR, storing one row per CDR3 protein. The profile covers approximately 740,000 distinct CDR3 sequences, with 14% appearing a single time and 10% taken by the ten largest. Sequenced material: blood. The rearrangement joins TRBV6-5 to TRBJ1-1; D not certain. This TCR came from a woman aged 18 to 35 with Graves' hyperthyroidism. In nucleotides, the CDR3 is TGTGCCAGCAGTTCCTACAACTATGATGCTTTCTTT. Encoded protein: CASSSYNYDAFF.